This T cell receptor beta chain is from a study of T-cell reconstitution after alpha-beta-depleted transplantation in children (dated by TCRdb to the mid-2010s). Describing the broader study: The study quantitatively tracked T-cell immune reconstitution after TCRalphabeta/CD19-depleted allogeneic hematopoietic cell transplantation in children using TCR repertoire profiling.

A word on this clonotype: Its antigen specificity is not known. Per-base quality was not reported, and no clone a single base away is much larger than it.

Libraries came from PCR. Instrument on record: Illumina HiSeq 2500. TCR libraries were prepared with molecular barcoding, using unique molecular identifiers to normalize TCRbeta repertoire quantification. The public reads were run again by TCRdb, first through fastp at Q25 and then through MiXCR, and only productive beta chains were kept. For every CDR3 protein sequence, its rows merge into one entry that carries the most common genes and DNA. This sample gives about 500,000 distinct CDR3 sequences in total; about 33% of them show up just once. The leading ten clones occupy roughly 2.5% of the sample. This TCR was sampled from a human donor who donated a stem cell graft to a child with aplastic anemia. Material: PBMCs from the stem cell graft donor, obtained from the stem cell graft.

The DNA is as follows: TGTGCCAGCATGGACCGTAGCACAGATACGCAGTATTTT. Translated, it reads CASMDRSTDTQYF. The sequence is built from TRBV9 and TRBJ2-3; confidence is insufficient to name the D gene. The CDR3 spans 13 residues, from the cysteine through the phenylalanine. Only the CDR3 region is kept as DNA, spanning 39 bases read in frame from base 1. Deletion took 6 bases off V and 0 bases off J, with a span of 8 bases between the germline ends. CDR1 and CDR2, looked up from the germline V gene, are SGDLS and YYNGEE.